This TCR beta chain was obtained from a study of beta chain features in type 1 diabetes (dated by TCRdb to the late 2010s). With regard to the full study: Mean age, gender distribution, total cell number and subset yield did not differ between patients and healthy donors. A total of 107,917,701 sorted cells were examined across all samples, and RNA yield correlated strongly with the number of cells per subset. The study compared the TCRB repertoires of sorted circulating CD4+ T cell subsets in recently diagnosed type 1 diabetes patients with those in matched healthy donors. Naive and central memory subsets were obtained from all 30 or so donors, but regulatory and stem cell-like memory subsets were isolated from only 8 patients and roughly eight healthy donors. General findings and caveats noted by the study authors: A moderate but significant shortening of TCRB CDR3 length was observed in type 1 diabetes patients in all four CD4+ subsets. At VDJ recombination sites, patients with type 1 diabetes made fewer insertions and deleted more nucleotides, a pattern implying thymic rearrangement abnormalities. Shorter templates might be favored by PCR, yet because patient and control samples were amplified and corrected together, any such skew would affect both groups equally. Only small numbers of individuals were included in the HLA sub-analyses, which left unresolved whether HLA type had any influence on TCRB rearrangement. Because cDNA was sequenced instead of genomic DNA, highly expressing activated cells could be over-represented, though the groups showed no difference in activation or CD3 levels. Naive, central memory and regulatory TCRB repertoires appeared more similar among patients than among healthy donors.

Of note for this clone: It has no known antigen specificity. No clone much larger than this one lies a single base away; base qualities are absent.

From the cysteine up to the phenylalanine, the CDR3 has a length of 14 residues. Here the CDR3 DNA is all that survives: 42 bases in frame from base 1. V trim: 2 bases; J trim: 8 bases; unmatched bases: 5. CDR1 and CDR2 are drawn from the germline V gene: LGHNA, YSLEER. From each donor, a single peripheral blood sample of about 100 mL on average was drawn into heparinised tubes. A BD FACSAria II was used to sort naive, central memory, regulatory and stem cell-like memory CD4+ T cells with a panel that included CD45RO, CCR7, CD25, CD127, CD95 and CD27. Purity was above 95% for every sorted population. Right away, PBMCs were isolated by Lymphoprep density gradient centrifugation and were stained directly, with no culture step. To minimize batch effects, samples were stained and sorted in pairs, one healthy donor with one patient per experiment. The High Capacity cDNA Reverse Transcription Kit was used to reverse transcribe all of the isolated RNA, meaning that expressed TCRB transcripts were what got sequenced. Deep immunoSEQ sequencing was performed on naive, central memory and regulatory T cell samples, with an average of approximately 4 million total reads per sample. Sorted cells were lysed in RLT buffer, and RNA was extracted using DNase-treated RNeasy Micro or Mini kits according to cell number. Each cell subset was processed separately to prevent cross-contamination, with patient and healthy donor samples processed together. Using the immunoSEQ multiplex PCR, TCRB sequences were amplified from cDNA into 87-bp fragments spanning the CDR3 region. Sequencing of the amplicons was done on the Illumina HiSeq platform. Regarding the original processing steps: PCR bias was corrected computationally using synthetic template baselines, and reads within Hamming distance 2 were collapsed, with unmergeable singletons discarded. Reads were aligned against IMGT so that V, D and J genes, CDR3 length and insertions or deletions at six rearrangement sites could be assigned. Within each subset, clonotype counts were normalized to sorted cell number, and only after that were true diversity and Gini coefficients computed with the tcR R package. The overlap coefficient, calculated on TCRB nucleotide sequences, was used to quantify repertoire sharing. As a proxy for the pre-selection repertoire, out-of-frame TCRB sequences from naive cells were analyzed. TCRdb re-hosts the immuneACCESS table, in-frame sequences only. Its copies lack some clones; in the studies checked, an unresolved V gene accounts for under half of them, and the cause for the rest is not known. The DNA was the basis for D and trimming; V, J and clone size are from that table. The sample includes hundreds of thousands of clones, with roughly 12% observed a single time. The ten top clones hold about 0.017% of the sample.

The chain was built from TRBV4-3 and TRBJ1-2, with TRBD1 identical over 10 junction bases. This TCR derives from a man between 18 and 29 years old in good health. Sequenced sample: naive CD4+ T cells from blood. The cell subset or site label of this sample denotes: true naive CD4+ T cells. The DNA is TGCGCCAGCAGCCAAATGACAGGGGGCTCGGGCTACACCTTC. It codes for CASSQMTGGSGYTF.